This TCR beta chain was recorded in a study of T cell changes during pregnancy in multiple sclerosis. Clones were sequenced by immunoSEQ multiplex PCR, and TCRdb holds only the in-frame ones, with some missing. The profile shows under 50,000 clones, approximately 92% of them singletons. The CDR3 runs to 15 residues. Germline V CDR1 and CDR2: SGHVS, FNYEAQ. V lost 0 bases to trimming and J lost 1 base, with 9 bases between them. The receptor's source is a female donor with multiple sclerosis, enrolled in a pregnancy study. V and J are TRBV7-6 and TRBJ1-1; D is undetermined. The specimen comprised CD8+ T cells from peripheral blood mononuclear cells, sampled after pregnancy. The chain's CDR3 is CASSLAREGNTEAFF. The CDR3 coding sequence is TGTGCCAGCAGCTTAGCGAGGGAAGGGAACACTGAAGCTTTCTTT.